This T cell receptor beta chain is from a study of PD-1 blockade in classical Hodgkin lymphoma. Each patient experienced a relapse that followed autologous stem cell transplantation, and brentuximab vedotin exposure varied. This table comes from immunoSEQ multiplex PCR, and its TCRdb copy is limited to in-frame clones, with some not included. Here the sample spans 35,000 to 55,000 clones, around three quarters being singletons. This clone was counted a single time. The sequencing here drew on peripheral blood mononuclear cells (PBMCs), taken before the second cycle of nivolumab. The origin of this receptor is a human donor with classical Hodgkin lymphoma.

For the CDR3, the DNA is TGTGCCAGCAGGGGAAACAACGGGGGTAATTCACCCCTCCACTTT. Its translation: CASRGNNGGNSPLHF. The chain uses TRBV27 and TRBJ1-6; D is possibly TRBD1 (5 bases). The CDR3 covers 15 residues. Germline V gives CDR1 MNHEY, CDR2 SMNVEV (reference sequence). The V end lost 6 bases, the J end lost 6 bases, and 15 bases lay between the germline ends.